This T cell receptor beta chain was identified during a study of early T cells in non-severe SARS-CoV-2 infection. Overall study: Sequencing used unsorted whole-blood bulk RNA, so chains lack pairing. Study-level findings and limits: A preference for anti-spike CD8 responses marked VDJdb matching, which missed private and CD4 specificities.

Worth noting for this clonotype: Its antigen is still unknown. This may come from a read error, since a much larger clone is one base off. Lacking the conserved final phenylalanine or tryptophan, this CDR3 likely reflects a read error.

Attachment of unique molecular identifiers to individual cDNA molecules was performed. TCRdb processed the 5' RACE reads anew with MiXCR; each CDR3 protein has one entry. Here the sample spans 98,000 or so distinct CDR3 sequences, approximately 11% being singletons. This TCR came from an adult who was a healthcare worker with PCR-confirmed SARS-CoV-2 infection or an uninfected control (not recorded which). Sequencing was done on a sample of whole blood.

CDR3 residues: CASSREEDTQYY. The CDR3 bases are TGCGCCAGCAGCCGGGAGGAGGATACGCAGTATTAT. The J gene is TRBJ2-3, the V gene TRBV5-1, with 7 bases identical to TRBD2. The CDR3 contains 12 residues. V was clipped by 4 bases and J by 6 bases; unmatched bases: 2. CDR1 and CDR2 from the germline V gene are SGHRS and YFSETQ.